This paragraph reports one TCR beta chain. The hyperthyroidism patients had all been newly diagnosed, and their disease duration was under 2 months. Their ages ranged from 18 to 65 years. Thyroid ultrasound and orbital computed tomography, with clinical symptoms and serum thyroxine and TRAb, informed diagnoses. 8.5 to 10 ml of fresh peripheral blood supplied the PBMCs. The sample comes from a study of T cells in Graves' hyperthyroidism and ophthalmopathy. RNA transcripts served as the template for amplifying TCR beta CDR3 regions. Researchers ran a first-round RT-PCR on the TCR CDR3 using the HTBI primer set. One entry per CDR3 protein, called by TCRdb with MiXCR from the multiplex PCR reads. The sample holds 600,000 to 900,000 distinct CDR3 sequences, over 15% seen once. The CDR3 spans 14 residues. With V trimmed by 1 base and J by 10 bases, 9 bases remained unmatched. CDR1 is MGHRA and CDR2 is YSYEKL in the germline V gene.

The clonotype was recovered from a man between 18 and 29 years old with Graves' hyperthyroidism. The sample comprised blood. The rearrangement uses TRBV4-1 and TRBJ1-1; 7 bases line up with TRBD1. CDR3 nucleotides: TGCGCCAGCAGCCAAGGTTTGACAGGGCTTGTAGCTTTCTTT. As protein: CASSQGLTGLVAFF.